This is a list of T cell receptor beta chains from one sample in a study of T cell changes during pregnancy in multiple sclerosis. Measured with immunoSEQ multiplex PCR; TCRdb has only the in-frame clones, and not every one. The data hold some 40,000 clones, with over 80% observed a single time. The material sequenced was CD4+ T cells from peripheral blood mononuclear cells, taken in the third trimester of pregnancy. All receptors derive from a female donor in good health, enrolled as a control in a pregnancy study. Each CDR3 is given with its conserved first and last residue. A D gene is named only where the DNA matches it firmly. Not all rows give a size; the values are once, few, many and, for expanded clones, a class.

CDR3 protein: CASSSGDGYYNEQFF
clone size: once
V gene: TRBV5-1
D gene: -

CDR3 protein: CASSEMGLAAGNEQFF
clone size: once
V gene: TRBV7-3
D gene: TRBD2

CDR3 protein: CASSLSGGYTGELFF
clone size: -
V gene: TRBV5-4
D gene: -

CDR3 protein: CASSGQGAWEQFF
clone size: once
V gene: TRBV9
D gene: TRBD1

CDR3 protein: CASSLDWADTQYF
clone size: -
V gene: TRBV13
D gene: -

CDR3 protein: CASSLSWTGPTGELFF
clone size: once
V gene: TRBV7-9
D gene: TRBD1

CDR3 protein: CASSLGRAPYEQYF
clone size: -
V gene: TRBV7-2
D gene: -

CDR3 protein: CAWGTGVSTNEKLFF
clone size: -
V gene: TRBV30
D gene: TRBD1

CDR3 protein: CASSETGAPYNEQFF
clone size: -
V gene: TRBV7-3
D gene: TRBD1

CDR3 protein: CASSLTSGGTDTQYF
clone size: -
V gene: TRBV7-3
D gene: -

CDR3 protein: CASSSRLEVRADTQYF
clone size: -
V gene: TRBV5-4
D gene: -

CDR3 protein: CASSLEQNYGYTF
clone size: -
V gene: TRBV5-6
D gene: -

CDR3 protein: CAIRGTSGRNTGELFF
clone size: few
V gene: TRBV10-3
D gene: TRBD2

CDR3 protein: CASSYSTWDSSYEQYF
clone size: -
V gene: TRBV6-6
D gene: TRBD1

CDR3 protein: CASSSQTATNTEAFF
clone size: -
V gene: TRBV5-1
D gene: -

CDR3 protein: CASSRQYNTEAFF
clone size: -
V gene: TRBV27
D gene: -

CDR3 protein: CASSFGGNTEAFF
clone size: -
V gene: TRBV11-3
D gene: -

CDR3 protein: CASIPDGGNYGYTF
clone size: few
V gene: TRBV5-4
D gene: -

CDR3 protein: CASSLREGGEKLFF
clone size: -
V gene: TRBV25-1
D gene: -

CDR3 protein: CASFIGQNTGELFF
clone size: -
V gene: TRBV5-1
D gene: -

CDR3 protein: CASSREITGELFF
clone size: -
V gene: TRBV7-3
D gene: -

CDR3 protein: CAISGHTNTEAFF
clone size: once
V gene: TRBV10-3
D gene: -

CDR3 protein: CASSRGAGGSTDTQYF
clone size: -
V gene: TRBV5-4
D gene: TRBD2

CDR3 protein: CASLSSGRENEQFF
clone size: few
V gene: TRBV28
D gene: TRBD2

CDR3 protein: CASSLSTQTYEQYF
clone size: -
V gene: TRBV28
D gene: -

CDR3 protein: CASSLSAGEYGYTF
clone size: -
V gene: TRBV5-8
D gene: -

CDR3 protein: CASSQGSISGANVLTF
clone size: -
V gene: TRBV4-2
D gene: -

CDR3 protein: CAWSEGEVNIQYF
clone size: -
V gene: TRBV30
D gene: -

CDR3 protein: CASSLGAEEQYF
clone size: -
V gene: TRBV5-1
D gene: -

CDR3 protein: CASSYYRGQETQYF
clone size: once
V gene: TRBV28
D gene: TRBD1

CDR3 protein: CASSARLAGHNEQFF
clone size: -
V gene: TRBV6-1
D gene: TRBD2

CDR3 protein: CASRDSSDYEQYF
clone size: -
V gene: TRBV6-6
D gene: -

CDR3 protein: CASSEPLAIQYF
clone size: few
V gene: TRBV2
D gene: -

CDR3 protein: CASSPGQISNQPQHF
clone size: -
V gene: TRBV5-8
D gene: TRBD1

CDR3 protein: CAFRTVPNEKLFF
clone size: once
V gene: TRBV30
D gene: -

CDR3 protein: CAWSDGTGDNQPQHF
clone size: -
V gene: TRBV30
D gene: TRBD1

CDR3 protein: CASSPRRLAGYEQYF
clone size: few
V gene: TRBV11-2
D gene: TRBD2

CDR3 protein: CASRNRTGDQQLF
clone size: once
V gene: TRBV12-2
D gene: -

CDR3 protein: CASSETRSGQYF
clone size: -
V gene: TRBV10-2
D gene: -

CDR3 protein: CASLYRAGGLTGELFF
clone size: -
V gene: TRBV2
D gene: TRBD2

CDR3 protein: CASRTDYLSTDTQYF
clone size: -
V gene: TRBV6-6
D gene: -

CDR3 protein: CASSSTGTGGYGYTF
clone size: once
V gene: TRBV7-9
D gene: TRBD1

CDR3 protein: CAIGLADNEQFF
clone size: -
V gene: TRBV10-3
D gene: TRBD2

CDR3 protein: CASSQDRLWQYF
clone size: -
V gene: TRBV14
D gene: -

CDR3 protein: CASSQPAGGNPNEQFF
clone size: -
V gene: TRBV4-2
D gene: TRBD2

CDR3 protein: CASTRQGISGNTIYF
clone size: -
V gene: TRBV6-1
D gene: TRBD1

CDR3 protein: CASTQPTAQALNYGYTF
clone size: -
V gene: TRBV28
D gene: -

CDR3 protein: CASSVSERGRRNGYTF
clone size: -
V gene: TRBV2
D gene: TRBD1

CDR3 protein: CASSLGGRRTGELFF
clone size: once
V gene: TRBV5-1
D gene: -

CDR3 protein: CASSHKTGDSSYEQYF
clone size: -
V gene: TRBV4-2
D gene: TRBD1